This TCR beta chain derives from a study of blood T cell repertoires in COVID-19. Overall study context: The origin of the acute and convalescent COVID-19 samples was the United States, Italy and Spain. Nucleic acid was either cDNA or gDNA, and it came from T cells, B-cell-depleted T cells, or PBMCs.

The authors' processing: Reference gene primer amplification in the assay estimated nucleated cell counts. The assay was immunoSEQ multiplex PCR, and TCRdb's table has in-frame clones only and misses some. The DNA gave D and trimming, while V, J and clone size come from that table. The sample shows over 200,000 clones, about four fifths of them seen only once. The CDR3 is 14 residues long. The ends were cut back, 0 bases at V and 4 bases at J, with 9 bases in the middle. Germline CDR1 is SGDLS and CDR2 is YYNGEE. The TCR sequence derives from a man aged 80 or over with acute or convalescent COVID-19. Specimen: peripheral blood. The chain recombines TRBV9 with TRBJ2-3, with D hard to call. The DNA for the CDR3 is TGTGCCAGCAGCGTAGCCCCCGGTGCAGATACGCAGTATTTT. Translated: CASSVAPGADTQYF.